This T cell receptor beta chain was found in a study of blood T cell repertoires in COVID-19. From germline, CDR1 is MNHNY and CDR2 SVGAGI (reference sequence). V was pared by 4 bases and J by 5 bases, with 9 bases of the junction left unmatched. This CDR3 has 15 residues. The repertoire was sequenced with immunoSEQ multiplex PCR; TCRdb's copy has only in-frame clones and lacks some. Of fewer than 200,000 clones listed, about 87% are singletons. The chain is built from TRBV6-6 and TRBJ2-5, with 8 bases matching TRBD1. This TCR was recovered from a woman in her sixties or seventies who had recovered from COVID-19. Material: peripheral blood. CDR3 amino acids: CASSSQGAGPETQYF. In DNA, the CDR3 is TGTGCCAGCAGTTCCCAGGGGGCGGGGCCGGAGACCCAGTACTTC.